These 11 T cell receptor beta chains were sequenced from one sample in a study of shared clonotypes between healthy human individuals. The naive CD8 fraction comprised CD45RO-negative cells positively selected for CCR7 and excluded terminally differentiated effector memory CD45RA+ cells. Assay used: immunoSEQ multiplex PCR; TCRdb lists only in-frame clones, some missing. The sample records around 620,000 clones, around 96% being singletons. The sample was naive CD8+ T cells sorted from blood. These receptors all come from a woman in her 30s in good health.

V usage is TRBV5-4 and J usage is TRBJ1-1, with a possible D match to TRBD1 (6 bases). The CDR3 covers 16 residues. V lost 0 bases and J lost 0, with 12 bases in between. Germline loops: CDR1 SGHNT, CDR2 YYREEE (reference sequence). CDR3 sequence reads: CASSLDRADMNTEAFF. DNA for the CDR3: TGTGCCAGCAGCTTGGACAGGGCCGACATGAACACTGAAGCTTTCTTT. The full variable domain, its missing parts supplied by reference TRBV5-4 and TRBJ1-1, is ETGVTQSPTHLIKTRGQQVTLRCSSQSGHNTVSWYQQALGQGPQFIFQYYREEENGRGNFPPRFSGLQFPNYSSELNVNALELDDSALYLCASSLDRADMNTEAFFGQGTRLTVV.

The J gene is TRBJ2-5, the V gene TRBV5-4, with TRBD1 matching over 8 bases. There are 14 residues in the CDR3. Germline V CDR1 and CDR2: SGHNT, YYREEE (reference sequence). The V segment lost 4 bases and the J segment 4 bases; nucleotides outside the gene matches: 6. The CDR3, as DNA: TGTGCCAGCAGCGATCGTGGACAGGGAGAGACCCAGTACTTC. Translated: CASSDRGQGETQYF. Supplemented by reference TRBV5-4 and TRBJ2-5, the full variable domain reads ETGVTQSPTHLIKTRGQQVTLRCSSQSGHNTVSWYQQALGQGPQFIFQYYREEENGRGNFPPRFSGLQFPNYSSELNVNALELDDSALYLCASSDRGQGETQYFGPGTRLLVL.

In its sample, this clone was seen once. V and J are TRBV6-5 and TRBJ1-1; no definite D call. Trimming shortened V by 5 bases and J by 0 bases, and 10 bases separated the two germline ends. This CDR3 is built from 14 residues. Germline assignment: CDR1 MNHEY and CDR2 SVGAGI. CDR3 in DNA: TGTGCCAGCAGTGGAGTCAGCCTGAACACTGAAGCTTTCTTT. This codes for CASSGVSLNTEAFF.

The chain recombines TRBV5-1 with TRBJ2-7, with a weak D call TRBD2 (5 bases). The germline gives CDR1 SGHRS, CDR2 YFSETQ. Trimming stripped 0 bases from V and 0 bases from J, with 7 bases between. The CDR3 totals 14 residues. CDR3 DNA: TGCGCCAGCAGCTTGGTCGGGGACTCCTACGAGCAGTACTTC. Residues: CASSLVGDSYEQYF.

For this clone: Other DNA sequences in this specimen translate into the identical CDR3. The rearrangement links TRBV13 to TRBJ1-1; no clear D. V was cut by 2 bases and J by 4 bases, with 2 bases left in between. This CDR3 is 11 amino acids long. Germline CDR1 reads PRHDT; CDR2 reads FYEKMQ (reference sequence). The chain's CDR3 is CASSLRTEAFF. In DNA, the CDR3 is TGTGCCAGCAGCTTACGCACTGAAGCTTTCTTT.

The CDR3 sequence is CASSLIAGAEDTQYF. The CDR3, as DNA: TGTGCCAGCAGTTTAATAGCGGGAGCAGAAGATACGCAGTATTTT. V usage is TRBV28 and J usage is TRBJ2-3, with 9 bases fitting TRBD2. After removal of 2 bases from V and 5 bases from J, the junction contained 5 bases not matched to a gene. The CDR3 has 15 residues. Germline V gives CDR1 MDHEN, CDR2 SYDVKM.

The gene calls are TRBV11-2 and TRBJ2-1, with TRBD1 identical over 8 bases. The CDR3 is 18 residues long. CDR1 is SGHAT and CDR2 is FQNNGV in the germline V gene. The V segment lost 6 bases and the J segment 3 bases; nucleotides outside the gene matches: 16. The CDR3 nucleotides are TGTGCCAGCAGTTACGAGATCTGGGGGACAGGACTCTACAATGAGCAGTTCTTC. Amino acids: CASSYEIWGTGLYNEQFF.

J is TRBJ2-7 and V is TRBV16; TRBD1 is a possible D gene (6 bases). V was pared by 3 bases and J by 0 bases, with 9 bases between. This CDR3 has 14 amino acids. The germline CDR1 and CDR2 sequences are KGHSY and FQNENV. CDR3 nucleotide sequence: TGTGCCAGCAGCCAGGACAGCAGCTCCTACGAGCAGTACTTC. This gives the protein CASSQDSSSYEQYF. Filled out from reference TRBV16 and TRBJ2-7, the complete variable domain reads GEEVAQTPKHLVRGEGQKAKLYCAPIKGHSYVFWYQQVLKNEFKFLISFQNENVFDETGMPKERFSAKCLPNSPCSLEIQATKLEDSAVYFCASSQDSSSYEQYFGPGTRLTVT.

The chain carries TRBV5-5 and TRBJ2-7, with D possibly TRBD2 on 5 matching bases. The ends were cut back, 0 bases at V and 3 bases at J, with 13 bases in the middle. CDR3 length equals 15 residues. Germline loops: CDR1 SGHKS, CDR2 YYEKEE (reference sequence). CDR3 DNA sequence: TGTGCCAGCAGCTTGGATCGGTCGGGGTACTACGAGCAGTACTTC. It translates to CASSLDRSGYYEQYF.

Notes on this clone: Distinct nucleotide sequences in the sample also encode this CDR3. V gene TRBV9 combines with J gene TRBJ1-1; D unclear. The CDR3 is made up of 13 amino acids. Trimming left V 0 bases short and J 4 bases short, with 7 bases between. Germline lookup yields CDR1 SGDLS and CDR2 YYNGEE. Written as DNA, the CDR3 is TGTGCCAGCAGCGTAGGGGATTTCACTGAAGCTTTCTTT. This translates into CASSVGDFTEAFF. The full variable domain, completed using reference TRBV9 and TRBJ1-1, is DSGVTQTPKHLITATGQRVTLRCSPRSGDLSVYWYQQSLDQGLQFLIQYYNGEERAKGNILERFSAQQFPDLHSELNLSSLELGDSALYFCASSVGDFTEAFFGQGTRLTVV.

The CDR3 here is CASSIDPGHWNTEAFF. The CDR3 nucleotides are TGTGCCAGTAGTATAGATCCGGGACATTGGAACACTGAAGCTTTCTTT. The chain is built from TRBV19 and TRBJ1-1; TRBD1 might be the D (6 bases). CDR1 LNHDA and CDR2 SQIVND come from the germline V gene (reference sequence). The CDR3 consists of 16 residues. Trimming stripped 0 bases from V and 1 base from J, with 12 bases between.